The source of this T cell receptor beta chain is a study of blood T cell repertoires in COVID-19. Study in general: Whether acute or convalescent, the COVID-19 samples came from the United States, Italy and Spain.

This CDR3 is built from 18 residues. J lost 6 bases, V lost 7 bases, and 20 bases had no gene match. Germline CDR1 and CDR2: SGHVS and FQNEAQ. Clones were sequenced by immunoSEQ multiplex PCR, and TCRdb holds only the in-frame ones, with some missing. This table has about 190,000 clones, roughly 80% appearing once. The TCR comes from a man between 60 and 75 years old with active or convalescent COVID-19. V is TRBV7-8 and J is TRBJ2-7, with 11 bases identical to TRBD2. The sample comprised peripheral blood. This CDR3 is CASTGPQGSLAGGAEQYF. The CDR3 nucleotides read TGTGCCAGCACCGGCCCGCAGGGGTCCTTAGCGGGAGGGGCCGAGCAGTACTTC.